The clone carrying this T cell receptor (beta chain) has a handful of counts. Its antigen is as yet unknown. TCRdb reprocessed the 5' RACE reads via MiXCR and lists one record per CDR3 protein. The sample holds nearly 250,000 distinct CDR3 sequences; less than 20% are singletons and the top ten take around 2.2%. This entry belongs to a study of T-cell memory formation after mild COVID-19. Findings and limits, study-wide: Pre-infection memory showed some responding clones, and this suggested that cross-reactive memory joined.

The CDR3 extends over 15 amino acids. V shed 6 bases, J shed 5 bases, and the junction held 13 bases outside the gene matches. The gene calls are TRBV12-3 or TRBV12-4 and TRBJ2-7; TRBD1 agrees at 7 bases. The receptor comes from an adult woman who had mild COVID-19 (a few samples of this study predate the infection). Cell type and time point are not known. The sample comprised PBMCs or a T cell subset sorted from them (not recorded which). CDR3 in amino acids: CASSRAGTVRHEQYF. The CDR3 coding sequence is TGTGCCAGCAGCCGGGCAGGGACAGTCAGGCACGAGCAGTACTTC.